These T cell receptor beta chains were read from a single sample in a study of long-term antiretroviral therapy in people with HIV. TCRdb's table, derived via immunoSEQ multiplex PCR, lists solely in-frame clones and lacks some. In the table there are 20,000 to 30,000 clones, 85% to 95% of which are singletons. The specimen was unsorted PBMCs, collected 4.9 years after starting antiretroviral therapy. These receptors were obtained from a woman between 50 and 59 years old with HIV. Both conserved end residues are part of each CDR3. Fields, in order: CDR3 protein, CDR3 DNA, V gene, D gene, clone size, J gene. The D gene is left open where the match is weak. Not all rows give a size; the values are once, few, many and, for expanded clones, a class.

CDR3aa: CASSQSPDRGMNTEAFF
CDR3nt: TGTGCCAGCAGCCAATCTCCCGACAGGGGGATGAACACTGAAGCTTTCTTT
v_gene: TRBV4-2
d_gene: TRBD1
abundance: once
j_gene: TRBJ1-1

CDR3aa: CASSPDGIYEQYF
CDR3nt: TGTGCCAGCAGTCCGGACGGAATCTACGAGCAGTACTTC
v_gene: TRBV4-2
d_gene: .
abundance: .
j_gene: TRBJ2-7

CDR3aa: CASSPRTGKSYEQYF
CDR3nt: TGTGCCAGCAGTCCCAGGACAGGGAAATCCTACGAGCAGTACTTC
v_gene: TRBV5-6
d_gene: TRBD1
abundance: .
j_gene: TRBJ2-7

CDR3aa: CASSLGVTNEKLFF
CDR3nt: TGTGCCAGCAGTTTAGGGGTGACTAATGAAAAACTGTTTTTT
v_gene: TRBV28
d_gene: .
abundance: .
j_gene: TRBJ1-4

CDR3aa: CASSLRQFYEQYF
CDR3nt: TGTGCCAGCAGCTTACGGCAGTTCTACGAGCAGTACTTC
v_gene: TRBV11-1
d_gene: .
abundance: .
j_gene: TRBJ2-7

CDR3aa: CASSPGQGNYGYTF
CDR3nt: TGTGCCAGCAGCCCCGGACAGGGGAACTATGGCTACACCTTC
v_gene: TRBV5-6
d_gene: TRBD1
abundance: .
j_gene: TRBJ1-2

CDR3aa: CSAMKQETQYF
CDR3nt: TGCAGTGCTATGAAGCAAGAGACCCAGTACTTC
v_gene: TRBV20-1
d_gene: .
abundance: .
j_gene: TRBJ2-5

CDR3aa: CASRPQGAGTGELFF
CDR3nt: TGTGCCAGCAGGCCCCAGGGGGCGGGCACCGGGGAGCTGTTTTTT
v_gene: TRBV7-2
d_gene: TRBD1
abundance: .
j_gene: TRBJ2-2

CDR3aa: CASSLSKGPSREQFF
CDR3nt: TGTGCCAGCAGTTTATCGAAAGGGCCATCAAGGGAGCAGTTCTTC
v_gene: TRBV27
d_gene: .
abundance: .
j_gene: TRBJ2-1

CDR3aa: CASSPDATSGNTIYF
CDR3nt: TGCGCCAGCAGCCCCGACGCGACCTCTGGAAACACCATATATTTT
v_gene: TRBV5-1
d_gene: .
abundance: .
j_gene: TRBJ1-3

CDR3aa: CSVGARDQPQHF
CDR3nt: TGCAGCGTTGGGGCGAGGGATCAGCCCCAGCATTTT
v_gene: TRBV29-1
d_gene: .
abundance: .
j_gene: TRBJ1-5

CDR3aa: CASSLGGGSYEQYF
CDR3nt: TGTGCCAGCAGCTTAGGTGGCGGCTCCTACGAGCAGTACTTC
v_gene: TRBV11-2
d_gene: .
abundance: .
j_gene: TRBJ2-7

CDR3aa: CASNRETQYF
CDR3nt: TGTGCCAGTAATAGAGAGACCCAGTACTTC
v_gene: TRBV2
d_gene: .
abundance: .
j_gene: TRBJ2-5

CDR3aa: CASSPVQPDQTNEKLFF
CDR3nt: TGCGCCAGCAGCCCCGTACAGCCCGATCAAACTAATGAAAAACTGTTTTTT
v_gene: TRBV5-1
d_gene: .
abundance: .
j_gene: TRBJ1-4

CDR3aa: CASSFVGSLREQFF
CDR3nt: TGTGCCAGCAGTTTTGTCGGGAGTCTCAGGGAGCAGTTCTTC
v_gene: TRBV27
d_gene: .
abundance: .
j_gene: TRBJ2-1

CDR3aa: CASSEDTTNEKLFF
CDR3nt: TGTGCCAGCAGCGAGGACACAACTAATGAAAAACTGTTTTTT
v_gene: TRBV9
d_gene: .
abundance: .
j_gene: TRBJ1-4

CDR3aa: CASSPEEGSEQYF
CDR3nt: TGTGCCAGCAGTCCGGAGGAGGGCAGCGAGCAGTACTTC
v_gene: TRBV6-5
d_gene: .
abundance: .
j_gene: TRBJ2-7

CDR3aa: CASSGANYEQYF
CDR3nt: TGTGCCAGCAGCGGTGCAAACTACGAGCAGTACTTC
v_gene: TRBV9
d_gene: .
abundance: .
j_gene: TRBJ2-7

CDR3aa: CASSSGGGHTQYF
CDR3nt: TGTGCCAGTAGTAGCGGGGGGGGCCATACGCAGTATTTT
v_gene: TRBV19
d_gene: TRBD2
abundance: once
j_gene: TRBJ2-3

CDR3aa: CASSPSPGYGFF
CDR3nt: TGTGCCAGCAGCCCCTCCCCGGGGTATGGTTTCTTT
v_gene: TRBV14
d_gene: .
abundance: .
j_gene: TRBJ1-1

CDR3aa: CASSGEAGTPYF
CDR3nt: TGTGCCAGCAGTGGGGAGGCCGGGACTCCCTACTTC
v_gene: TRBV2
d_gene: .
abundance: .
j_gene: TRBJ2-5

CDR3aa: CASIGTARQNQPQHF
CDR3nt: TGTGCCAGTATCGGGACAGCACGACAAAATCAGCCCCAGCATTTT
v_gene: TRBV28
d_gene: TRBD1
abundance: .
j_gene: TRBJ1-5

CDR3aa: CASRLTSGRPGHEQYF
CDR3nt: TGTGCCAGCAGGTTGACTAGCGGGAGGCCCGGGCACGAGCAGTACTTC
v_gene: TRBV28
d_gene: TRBD2
abundance: .
j_gene: TRBJ2-7

CDR3aa: CASSLEAGGTYEQYF
CDR3nt: TGTGCCAGCAGCTTAGAAGCGGGAGGGACCTACGAGCAGTACTTC
v_gene: TRBV7-2
d_gene: TRBD2
abundance: .
j_gene: TRBJ2-7

CDR3aa: CASSLGQLNTGELFF
CDR3nt: TGTGCCAGCAGCTTGGGACAGTTAAACACCGGGGAGCTGTTTTTT
v_gene: TRBV7-7
d_gene: TRBD1
abundance: .
j_gene: TRBJ2-2

CDR3aa: CASRRLSSYNEQFF
CDR3nt: TGTGCCAGCAGACGTCTCAGCTCCTACAATGAGCAGTTCTTC
v_gene: TRBV6-1
d_gene: .
abundance: .
j_gene: TRBJ2-1

CDR3aa: CASSSGGSNQPQHF
CDR3nt: TGTGCCAGCAGTTCAGGGGGGAGCAATCAGCCCCAGCATTTT
v_gene: TRBV27
d_gene: TRBD1
abundance: once
j_gene: TRBJ1-5

CDR3aa: CASSILRTGSYGYTF
CDR3nt: TGTGCCAGCAGCATCCTGAGGACAGGAAGCTATGGCTACACCTTC
v_gene: TRBV6-1
d_gene: TRBD1
abundance: .
j_gene: TRBJ1-2

CDR3aa: CASSLGLFTGELFF
CDR3nt: TGCGCCAGCAGCCTGGGACTATTCACCGGGGAGCTGTTTTTT
v_gene: TRBV4-3
d_gene: TRBD2
abundance: .
j_gene: TRBJ2-2

CDR3aa: CASSSGTGVQPQHF
CDR3nt: TGTGCCAGCAGCTCCGGGACAGGGGTCCAGCCCCAGCATTTT
v_gene: TRBV7-9
d_gene: TRBD1
abundance: .
j_gene: TRBJ1-5

CDR3aa: CASSEDSRETQYF
CDR3nt: TGTGCCAGCAGTGAGGACAGCCGAGAGACCCAGTACTTC
v_gene: TRBV25-1
d_gene: .
abundance: .
j_gene: TRBJ2-5

CDR3aa: CAWAQGETQYF
CDR3nt: TGTGCCTGGGCACAGGGTGAGACCCAGTACTTC
v_gene: TRBV30
d_gene: .
abundance: .
j_gene: TRBJ2-5

CDR3aa: CASVSITYEQYF
CDR3nt: TGTGCCTCTGTGAGTATTACCTACGAGCAGTACTTC
v_gene: TRBV2
d_gene: .
abundance: .
j_gene: TRBJ2-7

CDR3aa: CASSFAGDIQYF
CDR3nt: TGTGCCAGCAGCTTTGCGGGTGACATTCAGTACTTC
v_gene: TRBV7-9
d_gene: .
abundance: .
j_gene: TRBJ2-4

CDR3aa: CASSLFPGQSTDTQYF
CDR3nt: TGTGCCAGCAGCTTGTTCCCGGGACAGAGCACAGATACGCAGTATTTT
v_gene: TRBV5-4
d_gene: TRBD1
abundance: .
j_gene: TRBJ2-3

CDR3aa: CASSPPDKPYEQYF
CDR3nt: TGTGCCAGCAGCCCGCCGGACAAGCCCTACGAGCAGTACTTC
v_gene: TRBV28
d_gene: .
abundance: .
j_gene: TRBJ2-7

CDR3aa: CASSLVGTGTYEQYF
CDR3nt: TGTGCCAGCAGCCTGGTGGGGACGGGTACCTACGAGCAGTACTTC
v_gene: TRBV7-9
d_gene: .
abundance: .
j_gene: TRBJ2-7

CDR3aa: CASSAPGLQETQYF
CDR3nt: TGTGCCAGTAGTGCCCCGGGACTCCAAGAGACCCAGTACTTC
v_gene: TRBV19
d_gene: .
abundance: .
j_gene: TRBJ2-5

CDR3aa: CARIQGKGKQFF
CDR3nt: TGCGCCAGGATTCAGGGGAAGGGAAAGCAGTTCTTC
v_gene: TRBV5-1
d_gene: .
abundance: .
j_gene: TRBJ2-1

CDR3aa: CASSLGQGTAYGYTF
CDR3nt: TGTGCCAGCAGCTTAGGACAGGGGACGGCCTATGGCTACACCTTC
v_gene: TRBV7-9
d_gene: TRBD1
abundance: .
j_gene: TRBJ1-2

CDR3aa: CASSFTGYSNQPQHF
CDR3nt: TGTGCCAGCAGTTTCACAGGGTATAGCAATCAGCCCCAGCATTTT
v_gene: TRBV28
d_gene: .
abundance: once
j_gene: TRBJ1-5

CDR3aa: CASSEDSSVDYEQYF
CDR3nt: TGCGCCAGCAGTGAAGACAGTTCAGTCGACTACGAGCAGTACTTC
v_gene: TRBV4-1
d_gene: .
abundance: .
j_gene: TRBJ2-7

CDR3aa: CASRGLLEGYGYTF
CDR3nt: TGTGCCAGCAGGGGCCTCCTTGAAGGGTATGGCTACACCTTC
v_gene: TRBV6-1
d_gene: .
abundance: few
j_gene: TRBJ1-2

CDR3aa: CASRTRDRVWNEQFF
CDR3nt: TGTGCCAGCAGGACCCGGGACAGGGTTTGGAATGAGCAGTTCTTC
v_gene: TRBV6-5
d_gene: TRBD1
abundance: .
j_gene: TRBJ2-1

CDR3aa: CASSDWGRGYEQYF
CDR3nt: TGTGCCAGCAGTGATTGGGGGCGGGGTTACGAGCAGTACTTC
v_gene: TRBV6-1
d_gene: .
abundance: .
j_gene: TRBJ2-7

CDR3aa: CASSPGLTEKLFF
CDR3nt: TGTGCCAGCTCACCAGGGCTGACGGAAAAACTGTTTTTT
v_gene: TRBV18
d_gene: .
abundance: .
j_gene: TRBJ1-4

CDR3aa: CASSGDSYEQYF
CDR3nt: TGTGCCAGTAGTGGGGACTCCTACGAGCAGTACTTC
v_gene: TRBV19
d_gene: .
abundance: .
j_gene: TRBJ2-7

CDR3aa: CAWKGQGGTGELFF
CDR3nt: TGTGCCTGGAAGGGGCAGGGAGGAACCGGGGAGCTGTTTTTT
v_gene: TRBV30
d_gene: .
abundance: .
j_gene: TRBJ2-2

CDR3aa: CASSLGREPYNEQFF
CDR3nt: TGCGCCAGCAGCTTGGGGAGGGAGCCCTACAATGAGCAGTTCTTC
v_gene: TRBV5-1
d_gene: .
abundance: .
j_gene: TRBJ2-1

CDR3aa: CASSFGQGASGANVLTF
CDR3nt: TGTGCCAGCAGTTTCGGACAGGGGGCTTCTGGGGCCAACGTCCTGACTTTC
v_gene: TRBV27
d_gene: TRBD1
abundance: .
j_gene: TRBJ2-6

CDR3aa: CASSLKRVGGNTIYF
CDR3nt: TGTGCCAGCAGCTTAAAGAGGGTTGGGGGAAACACCATATATTTT
v_gene: TRBV7-8
d_gene: .
abundance: once
j_gene: TRBJ1-3

CDR3aa: CASSLAGDSGGYTF
CDR3nt: TGCGCCAGCAGCTTGGCGGGGGACTCTGGAGGCTACACCTTC
v_gene: TRBV5-1
d_gene: .
abundance: .
j_gene: TRBJ1-2

CDR3aa: CASSRAGGSYEQYF
CDR3nt: TGTGCCAGCAGTCGCGCGGGAGGGTCCTACGAGCAGTACTTC
v_gene: TRBV28
d_gene: TRBD2
abundance: .
j_gene: TRBJ2-7

CDR3aa: CAWSEGQGGEKLFF
CDR3nt: TGTGCCTGGAGTGAGGGACAGGGGGGGGAAAAACTGTTTTTT
v_gene: TRBV30
d_gene: TRBD1
abundance: .
j_gene: TRBJ1-4

CDR3aa: CASSSPGQFSYEQYF
CDR3nt: TGTGCCAGCAGTTCCCCGGGACAGTTCTCCTACGAGCAGTACTTC
v_gene: TRBV28
d_gene: TRBD1
abundance: .
j_gene: TRBJ2-7

CDR3aa: CASSVGQPMNTEAFF
CDR3nt: TGTGCCAGCAGCGTCGGACAGCCCATGAACACTGAAGCTTTCTTT
v_gene: TRBV9
d_gene: .
abundance: .
j_gene: TRBJ1-1

CDR3aa: CASSLKGAEKLFF
CDR3nt: TGTGCCAGCAGTTTAAAGGGTGCGGAAAAACTGTTTTTT
v_gene: TRBV27
d_gene: .
abundance: .
j_gene: TRBJ1-4

CDR3aa: CASSLGREGVYEQYF
CDR3nt: TGTGCCAGCAGCCTGGGGCGGGAGGGCGTGTACGAGCAGTACTTC
v_gene: TRBV5-4
d_gene: TRBD2
abundance: .
j_gene: TRBJ2-7

CDR3aa: CASSDAQGGGYTF
CDR3nt: TGTGCCAGCAGTGATGCGCAGGGGGGGGGCTACACCTTC
v_gene: TRBV6-1
d_gene: TRBD1
abundance: .
j_gene: TRBJ1-2